The entry that follows covers one T cell receptor (beta chain) sequence. Using immunoSEQ multiplex PCR, the repertoire was profiled, and TCRdb retains in-frame clones only, with some absent. This sample carries fewer than 200,000 clones, around 85% of them seen once, and the ten largest clones take over 1%. This sample stems from a study of T cell responses to AZD1222 COVID-19 vaccine. CDR3 length: 15 amino acids. Germline V gene data show CDR1 as WSHSY and CDR2 as SAAADI. V trimming: 3 bases; J trimming: 1 base; junction bases outside the gene matches: 5. The receptor was derived from an adult who received the AZD1222 COVID-19 vaccine. The sample was peripheral blood, taken 28 days after the second AZD1222 dose. V usage is TRBV10-2 and J usage is TRBJ1-1; 7 bases are shared with TRBD1. CDR3 in amino acids: CASSDWDRKNTEAFF. CDR3 DNA sequence: TGCGCCAGCAGTGATTGGGACAGAAAGAACACTGAAGCTTTCTTT.